The source of this TCR beta chain is a study of siplizumab effects on memory and regulatory T cells. Broader study findings: Naive T cells were seen as more diverse than memory cells and as major alloresponse contributors. Significantly reduced by siplizumab was the cumulative frequency of alloreactive sequences, namely those traceable to unstimulated CD4+ memory cells. The authors mapped only a minor fraction of alloreactive clones to unstimulated subsets.

Note on this clone: Its antigen is not identified.

V shed 8 bases and J 6 bases; nucleotides not matched to a gene: 11. CDR1 and CDR2 from the germline V gene are SGHAT and FQNNGV. This CDR3 spans 14 amino acids. Profiling relied on immunoSEQ multiplex PCR, and the TCRdb table lists in-frame clones only, not all of them. The table lists over 85,000 clones, about 90% of them singletons. The sequenced sample consisted of CD4+ T cells sorted from blood. This rearrangement joins TRBV11-2 to TRBJ2-7, with 9 bases identical to TRBD2. The receptor was isolated from a human donor in good health. CDR3 in amino acids: CASAGRGGPFEQYF. The CDR3, as DNA: TGTGCCAGCGCCGGGCGGGGGGGACCCTTCGAGCAGTACTTC.